This T cell receptor beta chain was retrieved from a study of blood T cell repertoires in COVID-19. Profiled with immunoSEQ multiplex PCR; TCRdb holds only in-frame clones, not every one. Of around 200,000 clones in the sample, more than 85% were seen once. This TCR derives from a man between 35 and 55 years old with active or convalescent COVID-19. Sample: peripheral blood.

The CDR3 DNA follows: TGTGCCAGTAGTATGAGTCTTGGGCTGCGGGACAGGGGGAATGAGCAGTTCTTC. As protein: CASSMSLGLRDRGNEQFF. The gene calls are TRBV19 and TRBJ2-1; 11 bases agree with TRBD1. The CDR3 contains 18 residues. From germline, CDR1 is LNHDA and CDR2 SQIVND (reference sequence). The V gene end was trimmed by 3 bases and the J gene end by 7 bases; junction bases not matched to a gene: 14.